Each of the 24 T cell receptor beta chains below was sequenced from the same sample in a study of blood T cell repertoires in COVID-19 (TCRdb year 2020). The library was prepared using the immunoSEQ multiplex PCR assay. TCRdb provides this immuneACCESS table in a form limited to in-frame rearrangements. Some clones are lacking; in checked studies, under half of them reflect an unresolved V gene, and why the rest are absent is not known. This sample comprises roughly 87,000 clones, about nine tenths of them detected only once. The ten largest clones represent over 0.45% of the sample. Specimen: peripheral blood. These receptors all come from a man between 60 and 70 years old with acute or convalescent COVID-19.

CDR3 region: CASKQRGVTGELFF. In nucleotides, the CDR3 is TGCGCCAGCAAGCAGCGGGGGGTCACCGGGGAGCTGTTTTTT. The gene calls are TRBV5-1 and TRBJ2-2, with 9 bases that match TRBD2. Germline trimming cut 6 bases from V and 4 bases from J; bases unmatched to any gene: 4. The CDR3 runs to 14 residues. Looked up from germline, CDR1 is SGHRS and CDR2 is YFSETQ.

V is TRBV24-1 and J is TRBJ2-1, with D possibly being TRBD1 (6 bases). V lost 6 bases, J lost 6 bases, and 17 bases lay in between. The CDR3 runs 15 residues. Germline values: CDR1 KGHDR, CDR2 SFDVKD. Written as DNA, the CDR3 is TGTGCCACCAGTCCCGGACAGCCCGCAGGCAATGAGCAGTTCTTC. Its protein product is CATSPGQPAGNEQFF.

The sample holds a few counts of this clone. This chain uses TRBV6-1 with TRBJ1-4, with 9 bases lining up with TRBD1. Germline V gives CDR1 MNHNS, CDR2 SASEGT. There are 18 residues in the CDR3. Losses at the gene ends were 2 bases for V and 2 bases for J; bases not matched to a gene: 9. The CDR3 reads CASSEWGAGTGTNEKLFF. For the CDR3, the DNA is TGTGCCAGCAGTGAATGGGGGGCCGGGACAGGGACTAATGAAAAACTGTTTTTT.

This rearrangement joins TRBV6-1 to TRBJ1-5; D remains unclear. V was clipped by 1 base and J by 4 bases, with 5 bases between them. Germline V lookup: CDR1 MNHNS, CDR2 SASEGT. CDR3 length: 13 residues. CDR3 nucleotides: TGTGCCAGCAGTGAAGGTCTAAATCAGCCCCAGCATTTT. It codes for CASSEGLNQPQHF.

In this sample, this clone turned up once. J is TRBJ1-1 and V is TRBV5-1, with 10 bases that match TRBD1. The germline CDR1 and CDR2 sequences are SGHRS and YFSETQ. The CDR3 contains 14 residues. The junction had 5 bases not matched to a gene; V was cut back by 4 bases and J by 5 bases. CDR3 amino acids: CASSPGTGVTEAFF. Here the CDR3 DNA reads TGCGCCAGCAGCCCAGGGACAGGGGTAACTGAAGCTTTCTTT.

This chain uses TRBV5-1 with TRBJ1-1; 8 nucleotides align to TRBD1. CDR3 length equals 16 residues. In germline, CDR1 is SGHRS, CDR2 YFSETQ. Trimming at V came to 0 bases and at J to 4 bases, leaving 8 bases not matched to a gene. In DNA form, the CDR3 reads TGCGCCAGCAGCTTGGCTGCAGGGGGCTTGGGCACTGAAGCTTTCTTT. Protein: CASSLAAGGLGTEAFF.

The count of this clone is one. The chain links TRBV19 to TRBJ1-5; tentative D call: TRBD1 (6 bases). CDR1 and CDR2 (germline): LNHDA, SQIVND (reference sequence). CDR3 length: 15 amino acids. V was pared by 1 base and J by 3 bases, with 10 bases between. The CDR3 DNA follows: TGTGCCAGTAGTATAGGGTGGGGGCCCAATCAGCCCCAGCATTTT. Its translation is CASSIGWGPNQPQHF.

This chain joins TRBV5-8 and TRBJ2-5; D possibly corresponds to TRBD2 (6 bases). V lost 7 bases and J lost 5, with 24 bases in between. The CDR3 consists of 16 residues. The germline V gene encodes CDR1 SGHTS and CDR2 YDEGEE. CDR3 region: CASPWGSGLKDETQYF. In nucleotides, the CDR3 is TGTGCCAGCCCCTGGGGGTCGGGACTTAAGGATGAGACCCAGTACTTC.

V is TRBV27 and J is TRBJ2-5, with D tentatively TRBD2 (6 bases). The CDR3 is 15 residues long. V was shortened by 4 bases and J by 2 bases, with 14 bases between the two germline ends. CDR1 MNHEY and CDR2 SMNVEV come from the germline V gene (reference sequence). The CDR3 DNA reads TGTGCCAGCAGTTCCATCGGACTAAGTCAAGAGACCCAGTACTTC. This translates into CASSSIGLSQETQYF.

CDR3 bases: TGTGCCAGCAGCCAGTCGCGTACAGGAAACTATGGCTACACCTTC. Translation gives CASSQSRTGNYGYTF. The chain uses TRBV4-2 and TRBJ1-2, with D possibly TRBD1 on 5 matching bases. Germline-derived CDR1 and CDR2 are LGHNA and YNFKEQ. The CDR3 consists of 15 residues. Trimming left V 3 bases short and J 2 bases short, with 13 bases between.

This chain joins TRBV20-1 and TRBJ1-2; no firm D call. Trimming took 1 base from V and 5 from J, leaving 5 bases between them. Germline CDR1 and CDR2: DFQATT and SNEGSKA (reference sequence). The CDR3 consists of 11 residues. CDR3 loop: CSARGLYGYTF. CDR3 coding DNA: TGCAGTGCTAGAGGCCTATATGGCTACACCTTC.

The V call is TRBV19, the J call TRBJ1-3; D not certain. CDR1 and CDR2 from the germline V gene are LNHDA and SQIVND (reference sequence). The CDR3 is made up of 13 amino acids. Trimming took off 7 bases at V and 2 bases at J, with 9 bases between the two ends. The CDR3 sequence: CASKKEPGNTIYF. The CDR3 nucleotides read TGTGCCAGTAAAAAGGAGCCTGGAAACACCATATATTTT.

In this sample, this clone turned up once. The chain links TRBV6-5 to TRBJ2-2, with 7 bases fitting TRBD1. With V trimmed by 4 bases and J by 4 bases, 6 bases remained unmatched. There are 15 residues in the CDR3. Germline V gene sequence: CDR1 MNHEY, CDR2 SVGAGI. CDR3: CASSSRGLGTGELFF. CDR3 nucleotide sequence: TGTGCCAGCAGTTCAAGGGGGCTTGGCACCGGGGAGCTGTTTTTT.

The chain has TRBV5-1 and TRBJ1-3; no clear D gene. This CDR3 region has 13 residues. Per germline, CDR1 SGHRS and CDR2 YFSETQ. V shed 2 bases and J shed 4 bases, with 7 bases lying between them. The CDR3 DNA follows: TGCGCCAGCAGCTTATCCCAGGGAAACACCATATATTTT. This encodes CASSLSQGNTIYF.

V is TRBV5-1 and J is TRBJ2-2; TRBD1 is a possible D gene (5 bases). The CDR3 loop spans 15 amino acids. Trimming took off 2 bases at V and 1 base at J, with 9 bases between the two ends. The germline gives CDR1 SGHRS, CDR2 YFSETQ. The CDR3 protein is CASSLTGRNTGELFF. CDR3 coding DNA: TGCGCCAGCAGCTTAACAGGAAGGAACACCGGGGAGCTGTTTTTT.

This clone came up once. The chain carries TRBV11-2 and TRBJ2-1; TRBD2 is a possible D gene (6 bases). CDR1 and CDR2 (germline): SGHAT, FQNNGV. This CDR3 is built from 16 residues. Trimming stripped 5 bases from V and 3 bases from J, with 17 bases between. The CDR3: CASSPSRDWVYNEQFF. The CDR3 bases are TGTGCCAGCAGCCCCTCCCGGGACTGGGTCTACAATGAGCAGTTCTTC.

This chain joins TRBV19 and TRBJ2-5, with 7 bases fitting TRBD2. The V segment lost 3 bases and the J segment 3 bases; nucleotides outside the gene matches: 7. This CDR3 is 15 amino acids long. Germline lookup yields CDR1 LNHDA and CDR2 SQIVND (reference sequence). CDR3 protein: CASSMGAGAEETQYF. DNA of the CDR3: TGTGCCAGTAGTATGGGCGCGGGAGCAGAAGAGACCCAGTACTTC.

V usage is TRBV5-1 and J usage is TRBJ2-2, with 8 positions matching TRBD1. The germline V gene has CDR1 SGHRS and CDR2 YFSETQ. Unmatched junction bases numbered 6, after V lost 2 bases and J lost 0 bases. The CDR3 is 17 residues long. DNA of the CDR3: TGCGCCAGCAGCTTCCAGGGGGCAAGCTCGAACACCGGGGAGCTGTTTTTT. Translated: CASSFQGASSNTGELFF. Drawing the rest from reference TRBV5-1 and TRBJ2-2, the complete variable domain is KAGVTQTPRYLIKTRGQQVTLSCSPISGHRSVSWYQQTPGQGLQFLFEYFSETQRNKGNFPGRFSGRQFSNSRSEMNVSTLELGDSALYLCASSFQGASSNTGELFFGEGSRLTVL.

The rearrangement links TRBV27 to TRBJ1-4; 8 bases are shared with TRBD1. CDR1 and CDR2 from the germline V gene are MNHEY and SMNVEV (reference sequence). The J segment lost 5 bases and the V segment lost 5 bases, leaving 7 bases of the junction unmatched. The CDR3 has 15 residues. The DNA for the CDR3 is TGTGCCAGCAGTCAGACAGGGGCCAGGAATGAAAAACTGTTTTTT. It is translated as CASSQTGARNEKLFF.

This clone showed up just once. This chain joins TRBV5-1 and TRBJ1-1; D is perhaps TRBD1 (5 bases). This CDR3 spans 15 amino acids. V was trimmed by 3 bases and J by 0 bases, leaving 12 bases between them. Germline CDR1 is SGHRS and CDR2 is YFSETQ. Here the CDR3 reads CASSSSGGMNTEAFF. The CDR3, as DNA: TGCGCCAGCAGCTCCAGCGGGGGGATGAACACTGAAGCTTTCTTT.

The chain joins TRBV19 to TRBJ2-7; a weak D match, TRBD1 (5 bases). V was trimmed by 5 bases and J by 6 bases, leaving 11 bases between them. CDR1 and CDR2 (germline): LNHDA, SQIVND (reference sequence). CDR3 length: 12 amino acids. The CDR3 region has the DNA TGTGCCAGTAGTCCCGGACATTCCGAGCAGTACTTC. The encoded protein is CASSPGHSEQYF.

The V and J genes are TRBV27 and TRBJ2-3; 7 nucleotides line up with TRBD2. CDR3 length equals 15 residues. J gave up 4 bases and V 3 bases, and 7 bases lay outside the gene matches. Germline CDR1 MNHEY, CDR2 SMNVEV (reference sequence). The CDR3 DNA sequence: TGTGCCAGCAGTTTGCCTGCTAGCGGCTCAGATACGCAGTATTTT. Protein sequence: CASSLPASGSDTQYF.

The rearrangement joins TRBV7-9 to TRBJ1-2, with a weak D call TRBD1 (5 bases). This CDR3 is 13 amino acids long. Germline loops: CDR1 SEHNR, CDR2 FQNEAQ (reference sequence). V was pared by 1 base and J by 3 bases, with 6 bases between. Here the CDR3 reads CASSLVQDYGYTF. The CDR3 DNA follows: TGTGCCAGCAGCTTAGTACAGGACTATGGCTACACCTTC.

This chain uses TRBV30 with TRBJ2-1, with a weak D call TRBD1 (7 bases). The length of the CDR3 is 13 residues. From germline, CDR1 is GTSNPN and CDR2 SVGIG (reference sequence). Trimming left V 5 bases short and J 6 bases short, with 14 bases between. The CDR3 nucleotides read TGTGCCTGGGCCGGGACAGCGGGCAATGAGCAGTTCTTC. It translates to CAWAGTAGNEQFF.